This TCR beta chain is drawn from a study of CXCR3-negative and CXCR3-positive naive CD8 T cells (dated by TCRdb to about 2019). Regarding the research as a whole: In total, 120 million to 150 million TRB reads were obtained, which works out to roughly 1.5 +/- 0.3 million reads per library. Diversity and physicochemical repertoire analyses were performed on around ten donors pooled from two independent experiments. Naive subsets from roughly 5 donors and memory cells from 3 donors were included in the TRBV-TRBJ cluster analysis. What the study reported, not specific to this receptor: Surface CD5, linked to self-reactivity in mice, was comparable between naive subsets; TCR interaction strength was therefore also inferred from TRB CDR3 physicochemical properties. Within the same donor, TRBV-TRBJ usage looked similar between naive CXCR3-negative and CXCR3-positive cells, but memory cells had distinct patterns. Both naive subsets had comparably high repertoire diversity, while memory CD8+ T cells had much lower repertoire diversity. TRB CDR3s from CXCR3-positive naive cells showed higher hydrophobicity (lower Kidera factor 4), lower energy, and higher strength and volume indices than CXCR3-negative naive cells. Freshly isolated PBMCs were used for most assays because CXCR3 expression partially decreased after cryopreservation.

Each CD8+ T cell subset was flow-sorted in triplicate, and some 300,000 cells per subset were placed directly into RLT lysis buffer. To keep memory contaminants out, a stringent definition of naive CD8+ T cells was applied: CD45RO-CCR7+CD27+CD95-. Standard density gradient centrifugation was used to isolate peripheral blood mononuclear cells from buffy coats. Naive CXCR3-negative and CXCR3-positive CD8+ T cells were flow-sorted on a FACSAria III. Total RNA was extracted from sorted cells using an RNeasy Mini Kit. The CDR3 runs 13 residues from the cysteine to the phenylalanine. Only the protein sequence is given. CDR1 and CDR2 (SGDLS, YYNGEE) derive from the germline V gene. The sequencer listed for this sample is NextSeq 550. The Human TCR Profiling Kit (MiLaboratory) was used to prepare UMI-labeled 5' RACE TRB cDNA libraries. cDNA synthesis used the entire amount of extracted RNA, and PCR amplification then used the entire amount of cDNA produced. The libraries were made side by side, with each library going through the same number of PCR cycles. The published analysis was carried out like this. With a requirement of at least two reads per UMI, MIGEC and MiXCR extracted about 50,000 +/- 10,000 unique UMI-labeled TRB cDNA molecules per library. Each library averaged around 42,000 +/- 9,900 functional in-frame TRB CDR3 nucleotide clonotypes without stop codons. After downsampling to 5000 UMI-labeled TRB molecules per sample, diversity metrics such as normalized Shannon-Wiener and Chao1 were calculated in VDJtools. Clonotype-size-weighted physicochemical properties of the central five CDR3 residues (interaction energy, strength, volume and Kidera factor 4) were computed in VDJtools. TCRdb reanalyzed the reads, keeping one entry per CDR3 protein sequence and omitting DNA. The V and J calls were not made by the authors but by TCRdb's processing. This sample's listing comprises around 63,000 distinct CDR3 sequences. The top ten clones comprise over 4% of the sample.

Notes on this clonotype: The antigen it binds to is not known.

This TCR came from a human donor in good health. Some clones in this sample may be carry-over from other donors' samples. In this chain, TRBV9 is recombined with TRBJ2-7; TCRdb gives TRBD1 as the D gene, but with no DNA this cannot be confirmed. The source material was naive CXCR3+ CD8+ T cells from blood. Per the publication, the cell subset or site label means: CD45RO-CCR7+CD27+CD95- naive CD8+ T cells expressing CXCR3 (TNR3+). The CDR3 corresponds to CASGGLRSYEQYF.